This T cell receptor (beta chain) was profiled in a study of radiotherapy plus CTLA-4 blockade in lung cancer. Across the study: Among patients, approximately 17% showed objective responses, and about 31% had disease control.

The protocol was immunoSEQ multiplex PCR, while the TCRdb copy is restricted to in-frame clones and leaves out a portion. The sample consists of about 45,000 clones, 55% to 80% of them appearing once. Chemo-refractory metastatic non-small-cell lung cancer patients were treated with focal radiation plus CTLA-4 blockade with ipilimumab. As to this clone: Its antigen remains unknown.

Study-level points and caveats: Expansion in blood of tumor-derived TCR clones was seen after radiotherapy plus ipilimumab. The best prediction of response reportedly came from early blood T cell clone dynamics, with interferon-beta.

The starting material was peripheral blood, obtained from a patient treated with radiotherapy plus ipilimumab. The clonotype comes from a human donor with non-small cell lung cancer who had a complete response to radiotherapy plus ipilimumab.

DNA of the CDR3: TGCGCCAGCAGCCGACAGGGCACGGGTGCTGGAAACACCATATATTTT. Its protein product is CASSRQGTGAGNTIYF. The V gene is TRBV4-3, the J gene TRBJ1-3; 7 nucleotides line up with TRBD1. CDR3 length: 16 residues. V trimming: 4 bases; J trimming: 2 bases; junction bases outside the gene matches: 8. Germline V CDR1 and CDR2: LGHNA, YSLEER.